A single sample gave rise to the 28 T cell receptor beta chains below, sequenced in a study of T cell clonality in common variable immunodeficiency. Notes on the study in general: Reportedly, TCR beta sequences from common variable immunodeficiency showed fewer deletions and N-nucleotide insertions.

These receptors' targets are unknown. Using immunoSEQ multiplex PCR, the repertoire was profiled, and TCRdb retains in-frame clones only, with some absent. The sample was found to contain roughly 34,000 clones, and every one recurs. The sequenced sample was peripheral blood mononuclear cells. The receptor source for this set is a human donor with common variable immunodeficiency.

As regards this clone: The read comes to an end 3 residues before the CDR3 does, leaving the germline J gene to fill in the end. The genes are TRBV30 and TRBJ2-5; TRBD1 aligns across 11 bases. Germline V gene lookup returns CDR1 GTSNPN and CDR2 SVGIG (reference sequence). The CDR3 is made up of 13 amino acids. The V segment lost 8 bases and the J segment 6 bases; nucleotides outside the gene matches: 8. The CDR3 sequence is CAGGQGDKKTQYF. CDR3 DNA, as far as it was read: TGTGCCGGGGGACAGGGGGATAAGAAGACC.

This clone came up a few times. The read ends 3 residues before the CDR3 terminus; that terminus is restored from the germline J gene. The gene calls are TRBV7-8 and TRBJ1-5, with a weak D call TRBD1 (6 bases). The germline CDR1 and CDR2 sequences are SGHVS and FQNEAQ. Trimming pared 5 bases from V and 3 bases from J, leaving 20 bases between. The CDR3 sequence is 17 residues long. The CDR3 bases that were read are TGTGCCAGCAGCCCACAGAGGGGGGGCTCGGTCAATCAGCCC. Amino acids: CASSPQRGGSVNQP. The whole CDR3 is CASSPQRGGSVNQPQHF.

This clone was seen ten or more times. Read data end 3 residues before the CDR3 end; the end is taken from the germline J gene. The V gene is TRBV5-1, the J gene TRBJ1-3, with TRBD1 matching 10 bases. Germline trimming cut 0 bases from V and 1 base from J; bases unmatched to any gene: 10. This CDR3 has 19 residues. Germline V gene lookup returns CDR1 SGHRS and CDR2 YFSETQ. The CDR3 spells CASSLGGPGQGGSGNTIYF. CDR3 bases read: TGCGCCAGCAGCTTGGGAGGCCCAGGACAGGGGGGTTCTGGAAACACC.

For this clone: The read ends 3 residues before the CDR3 terminus; that terminus is restored from the germline J gene. The gene calls are TRBV5-1 and TRBJ1-1, with a possible D match to TRBD1 (5 bases). CDR1 is SGHRS, CDR2 YFSETQ, per germline. Trimming removed 3 bases at V and 3 bases at J, with 12 bases between. The CDR3 is made up of 14 amino acids. Incomplete CDR3 DNA: TGCGCCAGCAGCTCTGGAGGCAGGGACACTGAA. Its translation is CASSSGGRDTE. In full, the CDR3 is CASSSGGRDTEAFF.

This clone occurred many times. The read finishes 3 residues shy of the CDR3 end, and the germline J gene is used to complete it. This chain uses TRBV4-1 with TRBJ1-6; no definite D call. Per germline, CDR1 MGHRA and CDR2 YSYEKL. The CDR3 sequence is 14 residues long. V shed 1 base and J shed 7 bases, with 8 bases lying between them. The CDR3 spells CASSQVAVNSPLHF. The covered CDR3 bases are TGCGCCAGCAGCCAAGTTGCAGTAAATTCACCC.

This clone has ten or more counts. The sequenced fragment ends 3 residues before the CDR3 boundary, so the rest is inferred from the germline J gene. The chain recombines TRBV19 with TRBJ2-1, with 7 bases aligning to TRBD2. V dropped 5 bases and J dropped 0; count of bases not matched to a gene: 10. The CDR3 is 17 residues long. Germline CDR1 reads LNHDA; CDR2 reads SQIVND (reference sequence). CDR3 DNA (partial): TGTGCCAGTAGTCTCAGTCGAGCGGGATTCTCCTACAATGAG. As protein: CASSLSRAGFSYNE. The CDR3, in full, reads CASSLSRAGFSYNEQFF.

The table lists this clone with many counts. The read falls 3 residues short of the CDR3 end, and the missing part is taken from the germline J gene. The J gene is TRBJ2-7, the V gene TRBV29-1, with no clear D. CDR3 length: 12 residues. V lost 1 base to trimming and J lost 5 bases, with 9 bases between them. The germline CDR1 and CDR2 sequences are SQVTM and ANQGSEA. CDR3 sequence reads: CSVEGVVNEQYF. CDR3 bases read: TGCAGCGTTGAAGGCGTAGTCAACGAG.

This clone was recorded many times. The CDR3 is cut off 3 residues early in the read; its end comes from the germline J gene. V gene TRBV11-3 combines with J gene TRBJ1-1; D perhaps matches TRBD1 (6 bases). The germline V gene encodes CDR1 SGHNT and CDR2 YENEEA. The CDR3 runs to 12 residues. Here the CDR3 reads CASSLGGQKAFF. The CDR3 DNA, read in part, is TGTGCCAGCAGCTTAGGCGGACAGAAA. Drawing the rest from reference TRBV11-3 and TRBJ1-1, the complete variable domain is EAGVVQSPRYKIIEKKQPVAFWCNPISGHNTLYWYLQNLGQGPELLIRYENEEAVDDSQLPKDRFSAERLKGVDSTLKIQPAELGDSAVYLCASSLGGQKAFFGQGTRLTVV.

This clone was seen repeatedly, ten times or more. Sequencing ends 3 residues short of the CDR3 end; the germline J gene provides the rest. The J gene is TRBJ2-1, the V gene TRBV14; 8 bases align to TRBD2. V shed 4 bases and J 2 bases; nucleotides not matched to a gene: 10. CDR1 is SGHDN, CDR2 FVKESK, per germline. The CDR3 totals 17 residues. CDR3 region: CASSRVSGVGPYNEQFF. The part of the CDR3 DNA that was read is TGTGCCAGCAGCCGTGTTAGCGGGGTGGGCCCCTACAATGAG. The variable domain in full, with the rest retrieved from reference TRBV14 and TRBJ2-1, is EAGVTQFPSHSVIEKGQTVTLRCDPISGHDNLYWYRRVMGKEIKFLLHFVKESKQDESGMPNNRFLAERTGGTYSTLKVQPAELEDSGVYFCASSRVSGVGPYNEQFFGPGTRLTVL.

This clone was found many times. This may be a read error: a much more frequent sequence differs by one nucleotide. The CDR3 end lies 3 residues beyond the end of the read and is filled in from the germline J gene. V is TRBV9 and J is TRBJ2-5; TRBD2 might be the D (6 bases). Trimming left V 3 bases short and J 4 bases short, with 19 bases between. The germline V gene has CDR1 SGDLS and CDR2 YYNGEE. The CDR3 contains 16 residues. The CDR3 loop is CASSGGSVGGGETQYF. CDR3 DNA (partial): TGTGCCAGCAGCGGCGGGTCCGTGGGGGGTGGAGAGACC.

In its sample, this clone was seen many times. The CDR3 is cut off 3 residues early in the read; its end comes from the germline J gene. This chain uses TRBV29-1 with TRBJ2-1; weak D call: TRBD2 (5 bases). The V end lost 6 bases, the J end lost 8 bases, and 14 bases lay between the germline ends. Germline CDR1 and CDR2: SQVTM and ANQGSEA. The CDR3 totals 12 residues. CDR3 amino acids: CSVASRRDEQFF. The sequenced CDR3 bases are TGCAGCGTGGCGTCGAGGCGGGATGAG.

This clone was recorded many times. This likely stems from a read error, as it lies one base from a far larger clone. The read ends 3 residues early relative to the CDR3; the germline J gene fills the gap. This chain connects TRBV9 to TRBJ2-1, with a possible D match to TRBD2 (6 bases). V was shortened by 4 bases and J by 9 bases, with 14 bases between the two germline ends. The CDR3 loop spans 13 amino acids. Germline CDR1 reads SGDLS; CDR2 reads YYNGEE. The covered CDR3 bases are TGTGCCAGCAGCCAAGCTAGGCGGGGTGAG. It codes for CASSQARRGE. The CDR3, in full, reads CASSQARRGEQFF.

This clone was observed a few times. The sequenced fragment ends 3 residues before the CDR3 boundary, so the rest is inferred from the germline J gene. This chain joins TRBV2 and TRBJ2-3; weak D call: TRBD1 (5 bases). The V end was cut by 1 base, the J end by 6 bases, with 14 bases between. The CDR3 covers 15 residues. The germline CDR1 and CDR2 sequences are SNHLY and FYNNEI. The CDR3 bases that were read are TGTGCCAGCAGTGAAGGGTCAGGGTCCCTGGATACG. Its translation: CASSEGSGSLDT. The whole CDR3 sequence reads CASSEGSGSLDTQYF.

This clone showed up many times. The read terminates 3 residues before the CDR3 end, so the remaining end is supplied by the germline J gene. This sequence joins TRBV6-1 and TRBJ2-7, with D uncertain. The CDR3 runs 15 residues. The germline CDR1 and CDR2 sequences are MNHNS and SASEGT. Trimming cost V 2 bases and J 0 bases, with 11 bases left between them. The CDR3 bases that were read are TGTGCCAGCAGTGAACAGTACATGAGCTCCTACGAG. This encodes CASSEQYMSSYE. The entire CDR3 is CASSEQYMSSYEQYF.

This clone was detected a few times. The read is 3 residues too short to cover the CDR3 end, so that end is filled in from the germline J gene. This chain uses TRBV11-3 with TRBJ2-1; possibly TRBD2 for D (5 bases). The germline V and J ends were trimmed by 0 bases and 5 bases, with 8 bases remaining between them. CDR1 SGHNT and CDR2 YENEEA come from the germline V gene. The CDR3 spans 14 residues. Here the CDR3 reads CASSLEDSNNEQFF. CDR3 bases read: TGTGCCAGCAGCTTAGAGGACTCAAACAATGAG.

Comments on this clone: The read terminates 3 residues before the CDR3 end, so the remaining end is supplied by the germline J gene. This chain joins TRBV7-6 and TRBJ2-7; TRBD2 aligns across 7 bases. V lost 4 bases, J lost 4 bases, and 10 bases stayed unmatched. Germline assignment: CDR1 SGHVS and CDR2 FNYEAQ. This CDR3 has 15 residues. Incomplete CDR3 DNA: TGTGCCAGCAGCTCCCCAAGACTAGCTGGATACGAG. This encodes CASSSPRLAGYE. In full, the CDR3 reads CASSSPRLAGYEQYF.

This clone was detected many times. The read stops 3 residues short of the end of the CDR3; the missing end is completed from the germline J gene. The gene calls are TRBV25-1 and TRBJ2-1; D might be TRBD1 (6 bases). V gave up 6 bases and J gave up 4 bases, with 16 bases separating them. Germline V CDR1 and CDR2: MGHDK, SYGVNS. This CDR3 comprises 15 residues. CDR3 in amino acids: CASRGTGTFYNEQFF. The part of the CDR3 DNA that was read is TGTGCCAGCAGGGGGACCGGGACATTTTACAATGAG.

This clone was counted ten times or more. The CDR3 extends 3 residues past the end of the read, so its final part is completed from the germline J gene. The chain combines TRBV11-2 with TRBJ2-5; 8 nucleotides align to TRBD1. The CDR3 has 14 residues. The germline V gene has CDR1 SGHAT and CDR2 FQNNGV. Trimming took 1 base from V and 5 from J; bases not matched to a gene: 3. CDR3 loop: CASSLAGGFETQYF. Incomplete CDR3 DNA: TGTGCCAGCAGCTTAGCAGGGGGCTTTGAGACC.

This clone was counted ten times or more. The read finishes 3 residues shy of the CDR3 end, and the germline J gene is used to complete it. The chain links TRBV7-7 to TRBJ2-1; TRBD2 aligns across 11 bases. The ends lost 8 bases at V and 5 bases at J; junction bases unmatched: 2. The germline V gene encodes CDR1 SSHAT and CDR2 FNYEAQ (reference sequence). The CDR3 is 13 amino acids. The CDR3 DNA, read in part, is TGTGCCAGCGGACTAGCGGGTAACAATGAG. Its translation: CASGLAGNNE. The CDR3, in full, reads CASGLAGNNEQFF.

This clone came up a few times. The read terminates 3 residues before the CDR3 end, so the remaining end is supplied by the germline J gene. The chain has TRBV11-3 and TRBJ2-5; possibly TRBD1 or TRBD2 for D (6 bases each). Germline V lookup: CDR1 SGHNT, CDR2 YENEEA. This CDR3 has 14 residues. Trimming shortened V by 0 bases and J by 4 bases, and 9 bases separated the two germline ends. The CDR3 loop reads CASSLEGGGETQYF. The covered CDR3 bases are TGTGCCAGCAGCTTAGAAGGAGGGGGAGAGACC.

Many counts were recorded for this clone. Read data end 3 residues before the CDR3 end; the end is taken from the germline J gene. This chain uses TRBV20-1 with TRBJ2-2, with D perhaps TRBD2 (7 bases). V was pared by 1 base and J by 0 bases, with 18 bases between. Germline V CDR1 and CDR2: DFQATT, SNEGSKA (reference sequence). This CDR3 spans 18 amino acids. The CDR3 sequence: CSARVGGPKGPNTGELFF. The sequenced CDR3 bases are TGCAGTGCTAGAGTCGGGGGGCCTAAGGGTCCGAACACCGGGGAG.

This clone has a handful of counts. CDR3 DNA (partial): TGTGCCAGCAGGAAAGCGGGAGCGATCTACGAG. This translates into CASRKAGAIYE. The entire CDR3 is CASRKAGAIYEQYF. The V and J genes are TRBV7-2 and TRBJ2-7; TRBD2 aligns across 8 bases. The read halts 3 residues ahead of the CDR3 end, with the missing end drawn from the germline J gene. This CDR3 region has 14 residues. J gave up 3 bases and V 6 bases, and 7 bases lay outside the gene matches. Germline CDR1 is SGHTA and CDR2 is FQGNSA.

The CDR3 bases that were read are TGTGCCAGTAGTATGGACCCGAGGGGGTCTTACGAG. It yields the protein CASSMDPRGSYE. The complete CDR3 sequence is CASSMDPRGSYEQYF. V and J are TRBV19 and TRBJ2-7, with D possibly TRBD1 on 6 matching bases. The read stops 3 residues short of the end of the CDR3; the missing end is completed from the germline J gene. CDR1 LNHDA and CDR2 SQIVND come from the germline V gene (reference sequence). Trimming removed 3 bases from V and 4 bases from J, with 16 bases in between. The CDR3 length is 15 residues.

Comment on this clone: Coverage ceases 3 residues before the CDR3 finishes, and the germline J gene fills in the end. The chain carries TRBV30 and TRBJ1-5; unclear D gene. CDR3 length: 15 residues. V was cut by 1 base and J by 0 bases, with 10 bases left in between. Germline values: CDR1 GTSNPN, CDR2 SVGIG (reference sequence). This CDR3 reads CAWSDNILSNQPQHF. The sequenced part of the CDR3 DNA is TGTGCCTGGAGTGACAACATCCTTAGCAATCAGCCC.

In this sample, this clone turned up many times. The sequenced CDR3 bases are TGTGCCAGCAGCTTAACCCTAGCGACCGGTTACAATGAG. Protein: CASSLTLATGYNE. The entire CDR3 protein is CASSLTLATGYNEQFF. The chain employs TRBV7-3 and TRBJ2-1; D might be TRBD2 (6 bases). The CDR3 end falls 3 residues outside the read, so it is completed with the germline J gene. With 0 bases removed from V and 4 bases from J, the gap between germline ends came to 13 bases. Germline assignment: CDR1 SGHTA and CDR2 FQGTGA. The CDR3 is 16 amino acids.

The table lists this clone with many counts. The CDR3 is cut off 3 residues early in the read; its end comes from the germline J gene. The V and J genes are TRBV7-6 and TRBJ2-5, with 11 bases that match TRBD2. V trimming: 2 bases; J trimming: 2 bases; junction bases outside the gene matches: 1. The CDR3 is made up of 15 amino acids. The germline V gene encodes CDR1 SGHVS and CDR2 FNYEAQ. The CDR3 is CASSLLAGGQETQYF. Partial CDR3 DNA: TGTGCCAGCAGCTTACTAGCGGGAGGACAAGAGACC.

The CDR3 bases that were read are TGTGCCAGTACCAGGGGCCGGGACTCCTACGAG. Protein sequence: CASTRGRDSYE. The whole CDR3 sequence reads CASTRGRDSYEQYF. The chain combines TRBV19 with TRBJ2-7, with D possibly being TRBD1 (6 bases). The read is 3 residues too short to cover the CDR3 end, so that end is filled in from the germline J gene. CDR1 is LNHDA, CDR2 SQIVND, per germline (reference sequence). Trimming took off 7 bases at V and 0 bases at J, with 13 bases between the two ends. The CDR3 runs 14 residues.

At least ten counts were recorded for this clone. The DNA read from the CDR3 is TGTGCCAGCAGCTTAGAGTCCAGGTGGAATGGC. It translates to CASSLESRWNG. The entire CDR3 is CASSLESRWNGYTF. The V call is TRBV7-3, the J call TRBJ1-2; D is undetermined. The observed sequence ends 3 residues before the CDR3 terminus, with the missing tail filled in from the germline J gene. The V end was cut by 2 bases, the J end by 6 bases, with 13 bases between. The length of the CDR3 is 14 residues. Per germline, CDR1 SGHTA and CDR2 FQGTGA.